Sequencing of this T cell receptor beta chain was carried out in a study of blood T cell repertoires in COVID-19. Assay: immunoSEQ multiplex PCR; the TCRdb copy retains only in-frame clones and omits some. The repertoire consists of 200,000 to 250,000 clones, with under 90% occurring once and the leading ten covering nearly 5%. Which cohort a participant joined came from the clinical history participants gave. Someone with COVID-19 had been met by exposed participants within 2 weeks before study entry. This TCR was recovered from a woman aged 45-65 years who had been exposed to COVID-19. The sequenced sample was PBMCs or T cells enriched from blood (not recorded which).

CDR3 region: CASSLSPGLNEETQYF. Written as DNA, the CDR3 is TGTGCCAGCAGCCTCTCTCCGGGACTGAATGAAGAGACCCAGTACTTC. This sequence joins TRBV3-1 (or the pseudogene TRBV3-2) and TRBJ2-5, with D tentatively TRBD2 (6 bases). This CDR3 is 16 amino acids long. V lost 4 bases and J 3 bases, leaving 18 bases between the germline ends. Germline V gives CDR1 LGHDT, CDR2 YNNKEL (reference sequence).